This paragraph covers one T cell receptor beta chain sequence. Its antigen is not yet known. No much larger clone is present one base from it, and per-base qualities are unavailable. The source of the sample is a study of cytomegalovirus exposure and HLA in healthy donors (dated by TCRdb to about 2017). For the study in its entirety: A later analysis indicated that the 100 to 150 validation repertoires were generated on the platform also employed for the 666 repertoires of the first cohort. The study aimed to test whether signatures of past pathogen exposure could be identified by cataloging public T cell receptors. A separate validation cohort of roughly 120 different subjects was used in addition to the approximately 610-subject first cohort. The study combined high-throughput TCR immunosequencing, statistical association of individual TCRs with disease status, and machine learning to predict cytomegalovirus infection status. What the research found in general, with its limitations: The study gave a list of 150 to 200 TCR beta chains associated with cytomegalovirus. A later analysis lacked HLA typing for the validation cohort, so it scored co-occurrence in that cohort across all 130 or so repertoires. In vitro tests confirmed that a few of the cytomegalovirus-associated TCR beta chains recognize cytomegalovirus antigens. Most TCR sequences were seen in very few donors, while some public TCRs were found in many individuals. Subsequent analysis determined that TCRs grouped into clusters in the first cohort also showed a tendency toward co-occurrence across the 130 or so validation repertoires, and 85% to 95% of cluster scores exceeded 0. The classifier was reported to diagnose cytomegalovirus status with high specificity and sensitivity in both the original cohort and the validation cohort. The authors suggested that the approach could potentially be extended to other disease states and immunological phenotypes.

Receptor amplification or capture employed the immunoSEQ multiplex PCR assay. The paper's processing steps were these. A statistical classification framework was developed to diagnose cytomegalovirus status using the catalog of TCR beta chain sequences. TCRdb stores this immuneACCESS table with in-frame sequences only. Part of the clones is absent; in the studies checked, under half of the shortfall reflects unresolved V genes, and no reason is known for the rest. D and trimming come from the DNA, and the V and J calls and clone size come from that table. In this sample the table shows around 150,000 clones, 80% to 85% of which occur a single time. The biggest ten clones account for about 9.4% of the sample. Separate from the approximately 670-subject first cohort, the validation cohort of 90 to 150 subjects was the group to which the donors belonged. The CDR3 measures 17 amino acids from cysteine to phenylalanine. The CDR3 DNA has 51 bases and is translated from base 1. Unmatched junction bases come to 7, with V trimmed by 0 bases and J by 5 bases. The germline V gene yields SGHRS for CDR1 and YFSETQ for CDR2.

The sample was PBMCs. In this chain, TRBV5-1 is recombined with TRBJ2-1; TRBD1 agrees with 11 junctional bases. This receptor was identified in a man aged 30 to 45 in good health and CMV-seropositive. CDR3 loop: CASSLAPGTGGNNEQFF. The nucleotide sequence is TGCGCCAGCAGCTTGGCCCCCGGGACAGGGGGTAACAATGAGCAGTTCTTC.